This T cell receptor (beta chain) is from a study of blood T cell repertoires in COVID-19. At the level of the study: The cDNA or gDNA used as material had been derived from T cells, B-cell-depleted T cells, or PBMCs.

The germline V gene has CDR1 SNHLY and CDR2 FYNNEI. V lost 7 bases to trimming and J lost 2 bases, with 8 bases between them. The CDR3 is 12 residues long. Libraries were prepared by immunoSEQ multiplex PCR; TCRdb keeps only in-frame clonotypes and omits some of them. This table holds about 68,000 clones, around 84% found once. This receptor was identified in a man over 45 with acute or convalescent COVID-19. The chain recombines TRBV2 with TRBJ1-2; D uncertain. The specimen was peripheral blood. CDR3 coding DNA: TGTGCCAGCATGAGGGAGAACTATGGCTACACCTTC. It encodes CASMRENYGYTF.